These 3 T cell receptor beta chains were all obtained from the same sample, sequenced in a study of early stage breast cancer tumors. Libraries were prepared by immunoSEQ multiplex PCR; TCRdb keeps only in-frame clonotypes and omits some of them. The table has about 3,500 clones, under 80% seen once. The sample was breast tumor tissue. These receptors came from a person aged 35 to 50 with breast cancer.

The chain couples TRBV29-1 to TRBJ2-3, with D unresolved. The germline V gene encodes CDR1 SQVTM and CDR2 ANQGSEA. The length of the CDR3 is 13 residues. Trimming stripped 5 bases from V and 5 bases from J, with 14 bases between. The CDR3 spells CSVLRSTGDTQYF. DNA of the CDR3: TGCAGCGTTCTACGTTCCACCGGAGATACGCAGTATTTT.

This clone showed up just a few times. The rearrangement joins TRBV7-9 to TRBJ2-1; 13 bases are a match to TRBD2. The CDR3 totals 18 residues. Germline loops: CDR1 SEHNR, CDR2 FQNEAQ (reference sequence). The V and J ends lost 3 bases and 6 bases, in that order; junction bases with no gene match: 11. The CDR3 coding sequence is TGTGCCAGCAGCTTCCGGACTAGCGGGAGTACGGGAAGCAATGAGCAGTTCTTC. It specifies CASSFRTSGSTGSNEQFF.

V gene TRBV4-1 combines with J gene TRBJ2-4; 8 nucleotides line up with TRBD1. V trimming: 0 bases; J trimming: 6 bases; junction bases outside the gene matches: 13. Germline V gives CDR1 MGHRA, CDR2 YSYEKL. The CDR3 sequence is 18 residues long. CDR3 nucleotides: TGCGCCAGCAGCCAAGATTTCCGGACAGGGTGGGGTAGAAACATTCAGTACTTC. The encoded protein is CASSQDFRTGWGRNIQYF.